This is a list of T cell receptor beta chains from one sample in a study of T-cell reconstitution after alpha-beta-depleted transplantation in children. TCRdb independently ran MiXCR on the PCR reads; one entry per CDR3 protein. The data hold about 980,000 distinct CDR3 sequences, with less than 30% observed a single time. The material sequenced was PBMCs, mostly from graft donor cells, taken 360 days after TCRalphabeta/CD19-depleted stem cell transplant. The receptors were sampled from a boy in the first two years of life who had a stem cell transplant for SCID, so the T cells may come from the graft donor. Each CDR3 is given with its conserved first and last residue. A D gene is named only where the DNA matches it firmly. Size is omitted from some rows. Given values are once, few, many or a class for expanded clones.

v_gene	d_gene	j_gene	abundance	CDR3nt	CDR3aa
TRBV2	NA	TRBJ1-2	NA	TGTGCCAGCAGTGAAATGGGGGAATGGGGCTACACCTTC	CASSEMGEWGYTF
TRBV15	NA	TRBJ2-2	few	TGTGCCACCAGCAGGGGACCAAACCCCGGGGAGCTGTTTTTT	CATSRGPNPGELFF
TRBV12-3/TRBV12-4	TRBD2	TRBJ2-3	NA	TGTGCCAGCAGTTTCGGGACTATCCCAGATACGCAGTATTTT	CASSFGTIPDTQYF
TRBV9	TRBD1	TRBJ1-2	few	TGTGCCAGCAGCGAGACCGGGACAGGGGAAGGCTACACCTTC	CASSETGTGEGYTF
TRBV4-2	TRBD1	TRBJ1-5	many	TGTGCCAGCAGCCAAGAGCAACAGGGGAGTCAGCCCCAGCATTTT	CASSQEQQGSQPQHF
TRBV2	TRBD1	TRBJ2-7	few	TGTGCCAGCAAGCCGGACAGGAGTACCTACGAGCAGTACTTC	CASKPDRSTYEQYF
TRBV10-3	NA	TRBJ2-6	NA	TGTGCCATCAGTGAGCTTCGGGGGTCTGGGGCCAACGTCCTGACTTTC	CAISELRGSGANVLTF
TRBV12-3/TRBV12-4	TRBD1	TRBJ2-6	NA	TGTGCCAGCAGTGGGCTCGACAGGGCTGGGGCCAACGTCCTGACTTTC	CASSGLDRAGANVLTF
TRBV12-3/TRBV12-4	TRBD2	TRBJ2-5	NA	TGTGCCAGCAGCAATGGGACTAGCGGGGGGGAGACCCAGTACTTC	CASSNGTSGGETQYF
TRBV5-1	NA	TRBJ2-7	NA	TGCGCCAGCAGCTTGGGCGGTAGCGGCTACTACGAGCAGTACTTC	CASSLGGSGYYEQYF
TRBV29-1	NA	TRBJ1-2	few	TGCAGCGTTGAGGTCGGGGGGCGAAATGGCTACACCTTC	CSVEVGGRNGYTF
TRBV4-1	NA	TRBJ2-3	NA	TGCGCCAGCAGCCAAGAATTCAGGGCGGATACGCAGTATTTT	CASSQEFRADTQYF
TRBV12-3/TRBV12-4	TRBD2	TRBJ2-4	NA	TGTGCCAGCAGTTTTGGGACTAGCGGAAGCATTCAGTACTTC	CASSFGTSGSIQYF
TRBV2	NA	TRBJ2-2	NA	TGTGCCAGCACCAATACGGGAGTCCCCGGGGAGCTGTTTTTT	CASTNTGVPGELFF
TRBV20-1	NA	TRBJ2-3	few	TGCAGTGCTAGGTGGGGGTTCTCCACAGATACGCAGTATTTT	CSARWGFSTDTQYF
TRBV20-1	NA	TRBJ1-1	NA	TGCAGTGCTGGACGGCTGAACACTGAAGCTTTCTTT	CSAGRLNTEAFF
TRBV29-1	TRBD2	TRBJ2-3	few	TGCAGCGTTGAAGGGCGGGGGAGCACAGATACGCAGTATTTT	CSVEGRGSTDTQYF
TRBV20-1	TRBD2	TRBJ2-3	few	TGCAGTGCTCATATAGCGGGGGGCCCCTACGATACGCAGTATTTT	CSAHIAGGPYDTQYF
TRBV18	TRBD2	TRBJ2-1	NA	TGTGCCAGCTCACCAGAGCGGGGAGGCCAGTTTGAGCAGTTCTTC	CASSPERGGQFEQFF
TRBV4-2	NA	TRBJ1-2	NA	TGTGCCAGCAGCCAAGAAAGGTTCTCGGGTGGCTACACCTTC	CASSQERFSGGYTF
TRBV20-1	TRBD2	TRBJ2-7	few	TGCAGTGCTAGAGGGCCTAGCGGGGAGGTCTACGAGCAGTACTTC	CSARGPSGEVYEQYF
TRBV5-1	NA	TRBJ2-1	many	TGCGCCAGCAGCTTGTTGCGGGCGGCCTCTTACAATGAGCAGTTCTTC	CASSLLRAASYNEQFF
TRBV29-1	NA	TRBJ2-5	NA	TGCAGCGGCTGGGGGGAGACCCAGTACTTC	CSGWGETQYF
TRBV20-1	NA	TRBJ2-2	NA	TGCAGTGCTAGAGATCTCGGGGGCGGGGAGCTGTTTTTT	CSARDLGGGELFF
TRBV5-1	TRBD1	TRBJ2-1	few	TGCGCCAGCAGCCCTCGCCCCAGGACAGGGAGCAATGAGCAGTTCTTC	CASSPRPRTGSNEQFF
TRBV7-2	NA	TRBJ2-1	NA	TGTGCCAGCGGGTACGTTAGGATCAATGAGCAGTTCTTC	CASGYVRINEQFF
TRBV20-1	TRBD1	TRBJ1-1	few	TGCAGTGCTACCCTGACAGGGGGGATAATCACTGAAGCTTTCTTT	CSATLTGGIITEAFF
TRBV10-3	NA	TRBJ2-7	NA	TGTGCCATCAGTGAGTCTGGCAGGGCGATATACGAGCAGTACTTC	CAISESGRAIYEQYF
TRBV5-1	TRBD2	TRBJ2-1	few	TGCGCCAGCAGCTTGGAGAAGGGACTAGCACCACATGAGCAGTTCTTC	CASSLEKGLAPHEQFF
TRBV29-1	TRBD1	TRBJ2-7	NA	TGCAGCGTTGTTGGGTCCGGAGGGGACAGGGGCTACGAGCAGTACTTC	CSVVGSGGDRGYEQYF
TRBV12-3/TRBV12-4	NA	TRBJ2-1	NA	TGTGCCAGCAGTTTGTTCAGGGTGGCGGATGAGCAGTTCTTC	CASSLFRVADEQFF
TRBV5-1	NA	TRBJ2-1	few	TGCGCCAGCAGCAACGGGGCTTACAATGAGCAGTTCTTC	CASSNGAYNEQFF
TRBV29-1	NA	TRBJ2-1	many	TGCAGCGTTAAAGCGGGCCAGCCCTCCTACAATGAGCAGTTCTTC	CSVKAGQPSYNEQFF
TRBV5-1	TRBD1	TRBJ2-7	NA	TGCGCCAGCATGAACAGGGGGCACTCCTACGAGCAGTACTTC	CASMNRGHSYEQYF
TRBV3-1	NA	TRBJ2-5	few	TGTGCCAGCAGCGACCTGACAGGAGCAGAGACCCAGTACTTC	CASSDLTGAETQYF
TRBV10-3	NA	TRBJ1-3	NA	TGTGCCATAAGGCTCGGGGGTATAAACTCTGGAAACACCATATATTTT	CAIRLGGINSGNTIYF
TRBV29-1	TRBD1	TRBJ2-7	few	TGCAGCGTTGCCGACAGGGGATGGGACGAGCAGTACTTC	CSVADRGWDEQYF
TRBV2	TRBD1	TRBJ2-5	NA	TGTGCCAGCAAAGACAGGGGAGGTCCGGAGACCCAGTACTTC	CASKDRGGPETQYF
TRBV5-5	NA	TRBJ2-2	once	TGTGCCAGCAGCTATGGGACAACCAGAGCCACCGGGGAGCTGTTTTTT	CASSYGTTRATGELFF
TRBV10-2	NA	TRBJ2-1	NA	TGCGCCAGCAGTGGGGTCGGGCGGGGACTCTACAATGAGCAGTTCTTC	CASSGVGRGLYNEQFF
TRBV29-1	NA	TRBJ2-2	few	TGCAGCGTTGCACAGGGTTCCGGGGAGCTGTTTTTT	CSVAQGSGELFF
TRBV2	TRBD1	TRBJ1-1	few	TGTGCCAGCAGTAACCAGGGGGTAGCCACTGAAGCTTTCTTT	CASSNQGVATEAFF
TRBV12-3/TRBV12-4	TRBD2	TRBJ2-3	NA	TGTGCCAGCAGTTTAAGGAGGGGAGGGGCAGATACGCAGTATTTT	CASSLRRGGADTQYF